Listed here are 27 T cell receptor beta chains from one sample, sequenced in a study of blood T cell repertoires in COVID-19. Using immunoSEQ multiplex PCR, the repertoire was profiled, and TCRdb retains in-frame clones only, with some absent. The sample lists about 150,000 clones, over 75% occurring once. The sequencing sample was made of peripheral blood. These receptors all stem from a woman aged 40 to 55 with acute or convalescent COVID-19.

The V call is TRBV27, the J call TRBJ2-7; 8 bases fit TRBD1. The CDR3 contains 14 residues. CDR1 and CDR2 from the germline V gene are MNHEY and SMNVEV (reference sequence). V shed 8 bases and J 6 bases; nucleotides not matched to a gene: 12. CDR3 nucleotides: TGTGCCAGCGGAAGCTGGACAGGGAGGCGCGAGCAGTACTTC. This gives the protein CASGSWTGRREQYF.

This chain links TRBV28 with TRBJ2-7; TRBD2 matches 7 bases. V shed 7 bases and J 0 bases; nucleotides not matched to a gene: 3. The CDR3 runs 13 residues. CDR1 is MDHEN, CDR2 SYDVKM, per germline. Written as DNA, the CDR3 is TGTGCCAGCAAGCGGGGAAGCTCCTACGAGCAGTACTTC. Its protein product is CASKRGSSYEQYF.

The gene calls are TRBV30 and TRBJ2-1; 8 bases align to TRBD2. The ends lost 1 base at V and 6 bases at J; junction bases unmatched: 8. This CDR3 region has 15 residues. Germline V gene lookup returns CDR1 GTSNPN and CDR2 SVGIG (reference sequence). The CDR3 loop reads CAWSAVAGIGNEQFF. In DNA, the CDR3 is TGTGCCTGGAGTGCCGTAGCGGGAATCGGCAATGAGCAGTTCTTC.

The chain is built from TRBV6-5 and TRBJ1-5; maybe TRBD1 (6 bases). The ends were cut back, 7 bases at V and 2 bases at J, with 15 bases in the middle. Germline lookup yields CDR1 MNHEY and CDR2 SVGAGI. This CDR3 spans 15 amino acids. The CDR3 loop is CASNSGVGGNQPQHF. In nucleotides, the CDR3 is TGTGCCAGCAACTCAGGGGTCGGGGGCAATCAGCCCCAGCATTTT.

The chain recombines TRBV5-1 with TRBJ1-2; weak D call: TRBD1 (5 bases). This CDR3 contains 13 residues. Germline V gene data show CDR1 as SGHRS and CDR2 as YFSETQ. V lost 6 bases and J lost 1, with 10 bases in between. In DNA, the CDR3 is TGCGCCAGCACCCAGGGTGGTAACTATGGCTACACCTTC. Translation gives CASTQGGNYGYTF.

The chain links TRBV3-1 (or the pseudogene TRBV3-2) to TRBJ1-1; possible D gene TRBD1, 5 bases. Germline CDR1 reads LGHDT; CDR2 reads YNNKEL (reference sequence). The CDR3 is made up of 19 amino acids. V dropped 2 bases and J dropped 7 bases, with 29 bases sitting between them. The DNA of the CDR3 is TGTGCCAGCAGCCAAATCATATTCGAAACCGGACACGCTAAAATTGAAGCTTTCTTT. It encodes CASSQIIFETGHAKIEAFF.

V gene TRBV9 combines with J gene TRBJ2-3; TRBD1 matches at 7 bases. V lost 4 bases to trimming and J lost 3 bases; unmatched junction nucleotides: 14. In germline, CDR1 is SGDLS, CDR2 YYNGEE. This CDR3 has 17 residues. CDR3 region: CASSFRLGQVGTDTQYF. The CDR3 nucleotides read TGTGCCAGCAGCTTTCGCCTCGGACAGGTCGGGACAGATACGCAGTATTTT.

The gene calls are TRBV7-8 and TRBJ1-4; D not certain. The CDR3 totals 13 residues. Germline V lookup: CDR1 SGHVS, CDR2 FQNEAQ. V lost 5 bases and J 8 bases, leaving 12 bases between the germline ends. CDR3 sequence (DNA): TGTGCCAGCAGCCGAGGGTTGCGCGAAAAACTGTTTTTT. The encoded protein is CASSRGLREKLFF.

The chain combines TRBV5-4 with TRBJ2-7; 11 nucleotides align to TRBD2. With V trimmed by 0 bases and J by 5 bases, 7 bases remained unmatched. The CDR3 length is 16 residues. The germline V gene has CDR1 SGHNT and CDR2 YYREEE (reference sequence). The CDR3 sequence is CASSLVSGGVPHEQYF. In DNA form, the CDR3 reads TGTGCCAGCAGCTTGGTTAGCGGGGGGGTTCCCCACGAGCAGTACTTC.

The chain combines TRBV28 with TRBJ2-2; tentatively, D is TRBD1 (5 bases). V was cut by 3 bases and J by 5 bases, with 16 bases left in between. The V gene's germline CDR1 is MDHEN and CDR2 SYDVKM. CDR3 length: 16 amino acids. The CDR3 DNA sequence: TGTGCCAGCAGTTTCTCGATTCCAACAGGTACCGGGGAGCTGTTTTTT. This translates into CASSFSIPTGTGELFF.

This chain connects TRBV28 to TRBJ2-7; TRBD2 agrees at 11 bases. The CDR3 is 15 amino acids. The V and J ends lost 5 bases and 1 base, in that order; junction bases with no gene match: 4. Germline V CDR1 and CDR2: MDHEN, SYDVKM. The CDR3 DNA is TGTGCCAGCAGTGCCCTAGCGGGGGGTTCCTACGAGCAGTACTTC. Translating gives CASSALAGGSYEQYF.

This clone appeared a single time. This chain links TRBV29-1 with TRBJ2-7, with 9 bases fitting TRBD1. Germline CDR1 and CDR2: SQVTM and ANQGSEA. The V and J ends lost 3 bases and 0 bases, in that order; junction bases with no gene match: 18. The CDR3 loop spans 19 amino acids. The CDR3 here is CSVEWGQGTRGRGSYEQYF. The CDR3 nucleotides read TGCAGCGTTGAGTGGGGACAGGGTACGAGGGGCCGAGGCTCCTACGAGCAGTACTTC.

The V call is TRBV6-5, the J call TRBJ2-6; 9 positions match TRBD1. Germline CDR1 MNHEY, CDR2 SVGAGI. The CDR3 is 16 residues long. V shed 2 bases, J shed 4 bases, and the junction held 3 bases outside the gene matches. CDR3: CASSYTGQGGANVLTF. Here the CDR3 DNA reads TGTGCCAGCAGTTACACGGGACAGGGCGGGGCCAACGTCCTGACTTTC.

The J gene is TRBJ1-2, the V gene TRBV5-1, with D unclear. Germline CDR1 and CDR2: SGHRS and YFSETQ. Trimming left V 2 bases short and J 8 bases short, with 22 bases between. The CDR3 loop spans 16 amino acids. The CDR3 region is CASSLYSLTPREGYTF. CDR3 DNA: TGCGCCAGCAGCTTATACAGCTTGACACCTAGGGAGGGCTACACCTTC.

V is TRBV24-1 and J is TRBJ2-1, with 12 positions matching TRBD2. This CDR3 region has 16 residues. Germline CDR1 and CDR2: KGHDR and SFDVKD. J gave up 6 bases and V 5 bases, and 7 bases lay outside the gene matches. CDR3 region: CATSARTSGKTNEQFF. The CDR3 DNA sequence: TGTGCCACCAGTGCTCGGACTAGCGGGAAGACCAATGAGCAGTTCTTC.

The V and J genes are TRBV3-1 (or the pseudogene TRBV3-2) and TRBJ2-7; TRBD1 aligns across 10 bases. After removal of 2 bases from V and 4 bases from J, the junction contained 5 bases not matched to a gene. Germline lookup yields CDR1 LGHDT and CDR2 YNNKEL (reference sequence). CDR3 length: 15 amino acids. The CDR3 sequence: CASSQRDRGNYEQYF. In DNA form, the CDR3 reads TGTGCCAGCAGCCAAAGGGACAGGGGCAATTACGAGCAGTACTTC.

The chain links TRBV6-1 to TRBJ1-6; D possibly corresponds to TRBD1 (5 bases). Trimming left V 3 bases short and J 2 bases short, with 8 bases between. CDR1 and CDR2 from the germline V gene are MNHNS and SASEGT. The CDR3 is 15 residues long. CDR3 sequence reads: CASSDGHTYNSPLHF. Here the CDR3 DNA reads TGTGCCAGCAGTGACGGACACACCTATAATTCACCCCTCCACTTT.

The sample holds a few counts of this clone. V and J are TRBV7-9 and TRBJ2-2; possibly TRBD1 for D (6 bases). Germline V gene lookup returns CDR1 SEHNR and CDR2 FQNEAQ (reference sequence). Trimming took 9 bases from V and 9 from J, leaving 14 bases between them. This CDR3 contains 12 residues. DNA for the CDR3: TGTGCCAGAGGGGACACGTCTAGGGAGCTGTTTTTT. Its translation: CARGDTSRELFF. The variable domain in full, with the rest retrieved from reference TRBV7-9 and TRBJ2-2, is DTGVSQNPRHKITKRGQNVTFRCDPISEHNRLYWYRQTLGQGPEFLTYFQNEAQLEKSRLLSDRFSAERPKGSFSTLEIQRTEQGDSAMYLCARGDTSRELFFGEGSRLTVL.

As concerns this clone: A read error may produce the germline difference seen at one junction end. The chain recombines TRBV15 with TRBJ2-2; maybe TRBD1 (6 bases). Germline CDR1 is LNHNV and CDR2 is YYDKDF (reference sequence). This CDR3 contains 14 residues. The CDR3 region is CATSRDWGPGELFF. The CDR3 nucleotides read TGTGCCACCAGCAGAGATTGGGGGCCCGGAGAGCTGTTTTTT.

The rearrangement uses TRBV10-3 and TRBJ2-6; TRBD1 matches 9 bases. This CDR3 region has 15 residues. The V gene end was trimmed by 6 bases and the J gene end by 2 bases; junction bases not matched to a gene: 2. Germline CDR1 is ENHRY and CDR2 is SYGVKD. The CDR3 DNA is TGTGCCATCAGCACAGGGGGCGCTGGGGCCAACGTCCTGACTTTC. The encoded protein is CAISTGGAGANVLTF.

V is TRBV7-9 and J is TRBJ2-3; the match to TRBD1 covers 9 bases. V shed 2 bases and J 5 bases; nucleotides not matched to a gene: 8. The CDR3 has 16 amino acids. Germline CDR1 SEHNR, CDR2 FQNEAQ (reference sequence). The CDR3 here is CASSLLGTGSRDTQYF. The CDR3 coding sequence is TGTGCCAGCAGCTTACTGGGGACAGGGTCGCGAGATACGCAGTATTTT.

The chain uses TRBV2 and TRBJ1-1; 8 bases align to TRBD1. Germline V gene lookup returns CDR1 SNHLY and CDR2 FYNNEI. This CDR3 has 15 amino acids. The junction had 6 bases not matched to a gene; V was cut back by 6 bases and J by 0 bases. In nucleotides, the CDR3 is TGTGCCAGCAGCGCAGTACAGGGGGTGAACACTGAAGCTTTCTTT. It translates to CASSAVQGVNTEAFF.

This chain uses TRBV7-9 with TRBJ2-1; no clear D gene. The germline V gene has CDR1 SEHNR and CDR2 FQNEAQ (reference sequence). This CDR3 has 13 amino acids. V dropped 2 bases and J dropped 10 bases, with 12 bases sitting between them. In nucleotides, the CDR3 is TGTGCCAGCAGCTTACTTGACTTCGGGGAGCAGTTCTTC. This codes for CASSLLDFGEQFF.

The chain links TRBV3-1 (or the pseudogene TRBV3-2) to TRBJ1-2, with a weak D call TRBD1 (5 bases). The germline CDR1 and CDR2 sequences are LGHDT and YNNKEL (reference sequence). V gave up 2 bases and J gave up 13 bases, with 11 bases separating them. The length of the CDR3 is 11 residues. The CDR3 is CASSQTGLATF. CDR3 coding DNA: TGTGCCAGCAGCCAAACAGGCCTCGCCACCTTC.

The genes are TRBV9 and TRBJ2-1, with no clear D. This CDR3 contains 15 residues. Trimming shortened V by 0 bases and J by 5 bases, and 12 bases separated the two germline ends. CDR1 SGDLS and CDR2 YYNGEE come from the germline V gene. The CDR3 nucleotides read TGTGCCAGCAGCGTAGGTATTAGCAGCAACAATGAGCAGTTCTTC. As protein: CASSVGISSNNEQFF.

This clone was counted a few times. This chain joins TRBV7-9 and TRBJ2-2; 11 bases line up with TRBD2. The germline V gene has CDR1 SEHNR and CDR2 FQNEAQ (reference sequence). V lost 4 bases to trimming and J lost 7 bases; unmatched junction nucleotides: 5. CDR3 length: 15 amino acids. The CDR3 DNA follows: TGTGCCAGCAGCTCCTTAGCGGGAGGGCTCGGGGAGCTGTTTTTT. Encoded protein: CASSSLAGGLGELFF.

The count of this clone is one. This chain connects TRBV2 to TRBJ2-3; possible D gene TRBD1, 6 bases. The CDR3 runs to 14 residues. V was trimmed by 3 bases and J by 3 bases, leaving 10 bases between them. Germline CDR1 is SNHLY and CDR2 is FYNNEI. The CDR3 DNA is TGTGCCAGCAGTGACAGGGGTGAGACAGATACGCAGTATTTT. Translation gives CASSDRGETDTQYF.